In its sample, the clone carrying this TCR beta chain was seen a few times. The antigen is undetermined. The source of the sample is a study of CD8 T cells in ankylosing spondylitis. Overall study results and limits: About 8 highly homologous variants made up a TCR beta motif, and this motif appeared characteristic of ankylosing spondylitis blood.

The V gene's germline CDR1 is DFQATT and CDR2 SNEGSKA (reference sequence). V shed 3 bases and J shed 1 base, with 14 bases lying between them. The CDR3 is made up of 15 amino acids. TCRdb independently ran MiXCR on the 5' RACE reads; one entry per CDR3 protein. Of about 540,000 distinct CDR3 sequences detected, 9.5% to 15% appear once; the ten largest clones hold 6.8%. The specimen was blood, either unsorted or a sorted T cell fraction (not recorded which). The chain uses TRBV20-1 and TRBJ2-3, with D possibly TRBD2 on 5 matching bases. The sequence was obtained from a male donor with ankylosing spondylitis. CDR3 DNA sequence: TGCAGTGCTAGGATTGGCGGAGCGGGCACAGATACGCAGTATTTT. Amino acid sequence: CSARIGGAGTDTQYF.